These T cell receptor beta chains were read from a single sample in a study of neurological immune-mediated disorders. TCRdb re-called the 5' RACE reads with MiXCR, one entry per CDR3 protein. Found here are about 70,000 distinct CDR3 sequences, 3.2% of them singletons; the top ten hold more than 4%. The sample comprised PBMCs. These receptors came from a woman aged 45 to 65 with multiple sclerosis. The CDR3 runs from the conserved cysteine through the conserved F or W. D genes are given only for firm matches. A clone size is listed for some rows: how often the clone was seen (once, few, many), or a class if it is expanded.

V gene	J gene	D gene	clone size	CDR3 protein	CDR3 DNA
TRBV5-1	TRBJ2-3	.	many	CASHVTDTQYF	TGCGCCAGCCACGTCACAGATACGCAGTATTTT
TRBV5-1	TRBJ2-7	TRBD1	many	CASKGFYRGEGTYEQYF	TGCGCCAGCAAAGGGTTTTACAGGGGAGAAGGAACCTACGAGCAGTACTTC
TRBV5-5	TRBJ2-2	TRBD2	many	CASSPRTSELTGELFF	TGTGCCAGCAGTCCCCGGACTAGCGAGCTCACCGGGGAGCTGTTTTTT
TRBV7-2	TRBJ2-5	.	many	CASSLARVIETQYF	TGTGCCAGCAGCTTGGCGAGGGTTATAGAGACCCAGTACTTC
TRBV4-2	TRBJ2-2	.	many	CASSQVPVSAVTGELFF	TGTGCCAGCAGCCAAGTACCAGTCTCCGCGGTCACCGGGGAGCTGTTTTTT
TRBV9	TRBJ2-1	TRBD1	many	CASSPRQGSYNEQFF	TGTGCCAGCTCCCCAAGACAGGGGTCCTACAATGAGCAGTTCTTC
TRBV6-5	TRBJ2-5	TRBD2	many	CASSWDGTSQTQYF	TGTGCCAGCAGTTGGGACGGGACTAGTCAGACCCAGTACTTC
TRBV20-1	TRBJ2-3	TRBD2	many	CSARAGLAGVIDTQYF	TGCAGTGCTAGAGCAGGACTAGCGGGAGTGATAGATACGCAGTATTTT
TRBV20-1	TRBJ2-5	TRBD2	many	CRVSGGETQYF	TGCAGGGTCTCGGGGGGTGAGACCCAGTACTTC
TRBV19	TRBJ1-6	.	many	CASTAGPRDNSPLHF	TGTGCCAGTACGGCAGGGCCAAGGGATAATTCACCCCTCCACTTT
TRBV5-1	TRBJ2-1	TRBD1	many	CASSYGQGHNEQFF	TGCGCCAGCAGCTACGGACAGGGGCACAATGAGCAGTTCTTC
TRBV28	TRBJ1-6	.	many	CASSPLSNIYNSPLHF	TGTGCCAGCAGTCCACTGTCAAATATCTATAATTCACCCCTCCACTTT
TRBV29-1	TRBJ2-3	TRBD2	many	CSVREGTDTQYF	TGCAGCGTTCGGGAGGGCACAGATACGCAGTATTTT
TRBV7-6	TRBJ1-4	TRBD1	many	CASSLEGTGATNEKLFF	TGTGCCAGCAGCTTAGAGGGTACAGGGGCAACTAATGAAAAACTGTTTTTT
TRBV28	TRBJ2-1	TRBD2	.	CASSPWTSEQFF	TGTGCCAGCAGTCCCTGGACTAGCGAGCAGTTCTTC
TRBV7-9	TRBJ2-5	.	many	CASSRATATQETQYF	TGTGCCAGCAGCCGCGCGACAGCTACCCAAGAGACCCAGTACTTC
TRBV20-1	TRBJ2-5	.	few	CSASRGIQGRETQYF	TGCAGTGCTAGCCGTGGGATACAGGGCCGTGAGACCCAGTACTTC
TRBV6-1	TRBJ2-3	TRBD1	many	CASNIGQGTDTQYF	TGTGCCAGCAACATCGGACAGGGCACAGATACGCAGTATTTT
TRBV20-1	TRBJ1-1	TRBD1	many	CSASATGVTEAFF	TGCAGTGCTAGTGCCACAGGGGTCACTGAAGCTTTCTTT
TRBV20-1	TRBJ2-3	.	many	CSASPRLGWADTQYF	TGCAGTGCCAGCCCCAGACTAGGTTGGGCGGATACGCAGTATTTT
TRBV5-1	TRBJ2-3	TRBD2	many	CASSGTSGEDTQYF	TGCGCCAGCAGCGGGACTAGCGGGGAAGATACGCAGTATTTT
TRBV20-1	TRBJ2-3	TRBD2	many	CSAAPSSGGVDTQYF	TGCAGTGCTGCCCCCTCCTCCGGGGGGGTAGATACGCAGTATTTT
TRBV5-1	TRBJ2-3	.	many	CASSSLGDTQYF	TGCGCCAGCAGTTCACTAGGTGATACGCAGTATTTT
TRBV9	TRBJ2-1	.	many	CASSFGTTFDNEQFF	TGTGCCAGCAGCTTCGGGACAACCTTCGACAATGAGCAGTTCTTC
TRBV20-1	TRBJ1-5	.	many	CSASSGEGNQPQHF	TGCAGTGCTAGTTCAGGGGAAGGTAATCAGCCCCAGCATTTT
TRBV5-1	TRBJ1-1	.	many	CASSLEHTGTEAFF	TGCGCCAGCAGCTTGGAACACACAGGCACTGAAGCTTTCTTT
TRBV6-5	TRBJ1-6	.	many	CASSYSYRTGNSPLHF	TGTGCCAGCAGTTACTCGTATCGCACGGGGAATTCACCCCTCCACTTT
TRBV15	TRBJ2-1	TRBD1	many	CATSRSRDRGLYEQFF	TGTGCCACCAGCAGAAGCCGGGACAGGGGGTTGTATGAGCAGTTCTTC
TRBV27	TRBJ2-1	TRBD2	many	CASILSAGVYNEQFF	TGTGCCAGCATACTCTCAGCGGGGGTCTACAATGAGCAGTTCTTC
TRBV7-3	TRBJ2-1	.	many	CASSADRNNEQFF	TGTGCCAGCAGCGCCGACAGAAACAATGAGCAGTTCTTC
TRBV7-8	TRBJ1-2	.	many	CASRTDAYGYTF	TGTGCCAGCAGGACAGATGCCTATGGCTACACCTTC
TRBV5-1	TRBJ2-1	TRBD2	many	CASSLGASGRKGEQFF	TGCGCCAGCAGCTTGGGAGCTAGCGGGAGGAAGGGTGAGCAGTTCTTC
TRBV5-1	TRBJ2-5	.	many	CASSLGEWETQYF	TGCGCCAGCAGCTTGGGGGAATGGGAGACCCAGTACTTC
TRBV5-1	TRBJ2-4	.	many	CASSLEGENIQYF	TGCGCCAGCAGCTTGGAGGGTGAAAACATTCAGTACTTC
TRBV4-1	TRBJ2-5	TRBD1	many	CASSQTTGGRDEETQYF	TGCGCCAGCAGCCAAACCACAGGGGGCCGTGATGAGGAGACCCAGTACTTC
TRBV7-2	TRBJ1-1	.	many	CASSTPPEGEAFF	TGTGCCAGCAGCACTCCACCAGAAGGTGAAGCTTTCTTT
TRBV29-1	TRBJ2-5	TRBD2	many	CSVEGLAGFRGQTQYF	TGCAGCGTTGAAGGGCTAGCGGGGTTCCGAGGTCAGACCCAGTACTTC
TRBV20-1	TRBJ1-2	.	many	CSARRRGANYGYTF	TGCAGTGCTCGGCGGCGGGGGGCGAACTATGGCTACACCTTC
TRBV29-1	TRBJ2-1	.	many	CSVTGTLMGYNEQFF	TGCAGCGTTACCGGGACACTCATGGGATACAATGAGCAGTTCTTC
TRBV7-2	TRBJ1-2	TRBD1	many	CASSPTGRTYGYTF	TGTGCCAGCAGCCCGACAGGGAGGACCTATGGCTACACCTTC
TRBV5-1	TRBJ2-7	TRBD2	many	CASSLVPGGKTYEQYF	TGCGCCAGCAGCTTGGTCCCGGGAGGGAAGACCTACGAGCAGTACTTC
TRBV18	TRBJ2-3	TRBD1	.	CASSRDSTDKQYF	TGTGCCAGCTCAAGGGACAGCACAGATAAGCAGTATTTT
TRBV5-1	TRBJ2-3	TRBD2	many	CASSSSGRVTDTQYF	TGCGCCAGCAGCTCTAGCGGGAGGGTAACAGATACGCAGTATTTT
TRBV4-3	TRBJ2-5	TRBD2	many	CASSQIAGRETQYF	TGCGCCAGCAGCCAGATAGCGGGTAGAGAGACCCAGTACTTC
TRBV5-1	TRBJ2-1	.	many	CASSLRGRGNEQFF	TGCGCCAGCAGCTTAAGGGGGAGAGGCAATGAGCAGTTCTTC
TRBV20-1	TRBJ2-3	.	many	CSARDRFTDTQYF	TGCAGTGCTAGGGACAGATTCACAGATACGCAGTATTTT
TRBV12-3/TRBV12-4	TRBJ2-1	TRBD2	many	CASRISGRFGEQFF	TGTGCCAGCAGAATTAGCGGGAGGTTCGGTGAGCAGTTCTTC
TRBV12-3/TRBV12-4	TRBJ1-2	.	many	CASSPHSGLFTF	TGTGCCAGCAGTCCACACTCGGGACTGTTCACCTTC
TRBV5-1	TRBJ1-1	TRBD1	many	CASSFLLTGTGETEAFF	TGCGCCAGCAGCTTTCTTCTCACCGGGACAGGGGAGACTGAAGCTTTCTTT
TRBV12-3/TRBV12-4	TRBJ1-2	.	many	CASSLGSVNGYTF	TGTGCCAGCAGTTTAGGTTCCGTAAATGGCTACACCTTC
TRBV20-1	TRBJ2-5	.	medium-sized	CSAFPPTGTNEAQYF	TGCAGTGCTTTCCCCCCGACAGGCACCAATGAGGCCCAGTACTTC
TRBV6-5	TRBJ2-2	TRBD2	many	CASRNSGRAGTGELFF	TGTGCCAGCAGGAATAGCGGGAGGGCCGGGACCGGGGAGCTGTTTTTT
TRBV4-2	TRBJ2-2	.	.	CASSQDRNMHTGELFF	TGTGCCAGCAGCCAAGATAGAAACATGCACACCGGGGAGCTGTTTTTT